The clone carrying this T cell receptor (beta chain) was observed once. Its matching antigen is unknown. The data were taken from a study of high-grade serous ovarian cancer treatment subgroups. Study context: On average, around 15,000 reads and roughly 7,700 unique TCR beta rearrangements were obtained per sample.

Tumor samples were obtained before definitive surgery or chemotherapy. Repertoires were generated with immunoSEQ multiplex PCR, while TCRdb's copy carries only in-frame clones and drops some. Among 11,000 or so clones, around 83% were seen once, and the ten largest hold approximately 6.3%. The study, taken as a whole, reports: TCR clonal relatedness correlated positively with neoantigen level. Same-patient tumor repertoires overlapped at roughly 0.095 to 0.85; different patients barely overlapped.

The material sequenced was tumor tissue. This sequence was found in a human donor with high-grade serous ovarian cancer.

Here the CDR3 DNA reads TGTGCCAGCAGCCTCGGGGGCGCTAGCACAGATACGCAGTATTTT. Its translation is CASSLGGASTDTQYF. This chain uses TRBV6-1 with TRBJ2-3, with D perhaps given as TRBD1 or TRBD2 (6 bases each). CDR1 MNHNS and CDR2 SASEGT come from the germline V gene. The CDR3 consists of 15 residues. Trimming stripped 6 bases from V and 0 bases from J, with 13 bases between.